This passage covers 20 T cell receptor beta chains from one sample sequenced in a study of vaccination and CD4 T cells after COVID-19. No antigen is known for these receptors. Treatment here: approximately nine-day PBMC culture with coronavirus spike peptide pools or control peptides (ViraFEST assay). Sequenced with the Oncomine TCR Beta short-read assay was DNA taken from cultured CD4+ T cells. TCRdb used MiXCR to reprocess the PCR reads, holding one entry per CDR3 protein. Altogether just over 14,000 distinct CDR3 sequences are present, 73% being singletons, with the ten largest covering roughly 11%. Sequencing was carried out using CD4+ T cells from blood, cultured in vitro. These receptors were taken from a human donor who had recovered from COVID-19.

This rearrangement joins TRBV28 to TRBJ2-3; D not certain. This CDR3 is 14 amino acids long. V was cut by 1 base and J by 6 bases, with 11 bases left in between. Germline V CDR1 and CDR2: MDHEN, SYDVKM. The CDR3 loop is CASSLLWDRDTQYF. DNA of the CDR3: TGTGCCAGCAGTTTATTGTGGGATAGGGATACGCAGTATTTT.

This clonotype showed up just a few times. This rearrangement joins TRBV7-9 to TRBJ2-3; D call uncertain. The germline gives CDR1 SEHNR, CDR2 FQNEAQ (reference sequence). This CDR3 comprises 14 residues. Trimming removed 6 bases at V and 3 bases at J, with 13 bases between. CDR3 in amino acids: CASRFLRTTDTQYF. The CDR3 bases are TGTGCCAGCAGGTTCCTCCGGACGACAGATACGCAGTATTTT.

The genes are TRBV7-9 and TRBJ1-1; maybe TRBD1 (5 bases). Germline values: CDR1 SEHNR, CDR2 FQNEAQ (reference sequence). The CDR3 length is 15 residues. Trimming removed 5 bases from V and 1 base from J, with 14 bases in between. The CDR3 spells CASSVMGLRNTEAFF. The CDR3 nucleotides are TGTGCCAGCAGCGTGATGGGACTGCGGAACACTGAAGCTTTCTTT.

The chain employs TRBV19 and TRBJ2-3; D is unclear. The CDR3 has 13 amino acids. Germline V gives CDR1 LNHDA, CDR2 SQIVND (reference sequence). V lost 7 bases, J lost 3 bases, and 11 bases lay in between. The CDR3 nucleotides read TGTGCCAGTACTTGGGGTGGGACAGATACGCAGTATTTT. This sequence encodes CASTWGGTDTQYF.

This chain links TRBV28 with TRBJ2-7; no reliable D call. This CDR3 is 11 amino acids long. Deletions cut 3 bases from V and 4 bases from J, with 4 bases between. Looked up from germline, CDR1 is MDHEN and CDR2 is SYDVKM. CDR3 in DNA: TGTGCCAGCAGTTTCGGTTACGAGCAGTACTTC. Protein product: CASSFGYEQYF. The full variable domain, rest sourced from reference TRBV28 and TRBJ2-7, is DVKVTQSSRYLVKRTGEKVFLECVQDMDHENMFWYRQDPGLGLRLIYFSYDVKMKEKGDIPEGYSVSREKKERFSLILESASTNQTSMYLCASSFGYEQYFGPGTRLTVT.

A few counts support this clonotype. The chain employs TRBV6-1 and TRBJ1-2, with D possibly being TRBD1 (5 bases). The V and J ends lost 7 bases and 9 bases respectively, with 15 bases between them. The CDR3 contains 12 residues. Per germline, CDR1 MNHNS and CDR2 SASEGT. This CDR3 reads CASTVDKYSYTF. The CDR3 nucleotides read TGTGCCAGCACCGTGGACAAGTATAGCTACACCTTC.

The V gene is TRBV12-3 or TRBV12-4, the J gene TRBJ2-7, with a possible D match to TRBD2 (7 bases). The CDR3 is made up of 15 amino acids. V was shortened by 5 bases and J by 2 bases, with 16 bases between the two germline ends. The CDR3 reads CASSPRLGGPYEQYF. The CDR3, as DNA: TGTGCCAGCAGTCCGCGCCTGGGGGGGCCCTACGAGCAGTACTTC.

This chain joins TRBV11-2 and TRBJ2-5, with D perhaps assigned TRBD1 or TRBD2 (5 bases each). The germline gives CDR1 SGHAT, CDR2 FQNNGV. Trimming pared 3 bases from V and 4 bases from J, leaving 12 bases between. CDR3 length: 14 residues. In DNA form, the CDR3 reads TGTGCCAGCAGCTTCGCTGGGGCGGGAGAGACCCAGTACTTC. Translated, it gives CASSFAGAGETQYF.

The chain is built from TRBV27 and TRBJ1-1; 7 bases are a match to TRBD1. The V gene's germline CDR1 is MNHEY and CDR2 SMNVEV (reference sequence). The CDR3 extends over 19 amino acids. The J segment lost 5 bases and the V segment lost 2 bases, leaving 20 bases of the junction unmatched. Here the CDR3 DNA reads TGTGCCAGCAGTTTAGATGTCGGGGCAGGGTTAACCAGGGGGACTGAAGCTTTCTTT. Translation gives CASSLDVGAGLTRGTEAFF.

The V gene is TRBV6-1, the J gene TRBJ2-2; a weak D match, TRBD1 (6 bases). The germline gives CDR1 MNHNS, CDR2 SASEGT. The ends were cut back, 6 bases at V and 3 bases at J, with 11 bases in the middle. CDR3 size: 14 residues. The DNA of the CDR3 is TGTGCCAGCAGGGGGGACACACACACCGGGGAGCTGTTTTTT. This translates into CASRGDTHTGELFF.

The V call is TRBV20-1, the J call TRBJ1-5; D might be TRBD1 (5 bases). Per germline, CDR1 DFQATT and CDR2 SNEGSKA (reference sequence). This CDR3 region has 15 residues. The V end was cut by 3 bases, the J end by 7 bases, with 19 bases between. The CDR3 loop is CSASKGQGGRQPQHF. DNA of the CDR3: TGCAGTGCTAGCAAGGGGCAGGGAGGTCGACAGCCCCAGCATTTT.

This clonotype was seen only once. V and J are TRBV6-5 and TRBJ2-3; 10 positions match TRBD1. J gave up 5 bases and V 2 bases, and 16 bases lay outside the gene matches. The germline gives CDR1 MNHEY, CDR2 SVGAGI. The CDR3 is made up of 19 amino acids. The CDR3: CASSYLDRGPFIGRDTQYF. CDR3 sequence (DNA): TGTGCCAGCAGTTACCTCGACAGGGGGCCTTTTATTGGTAGAGATACGCAGTATTTT.

This clonotype was picked up a small number of times. CDR3: CASSLSLAVGKGQFF. CDR3 nucleotides: TGCGCCAGCAGCTTGAGTCTAGCGGTAGGGAAGGGGCAGTTCTTC. This chain uses TRBV5-1 with TRBJ2-1; 7 nucleotides match TRBD2. Per the germline V gene, CDR1 is SGHRS and CDR2 is YFSETQ. This CDR3 has 15 amino acids. Losses at the gene ends were 1 base for V and 12 bases for J; bases not matched to a gene: 13.

The genes are TRBV2 and TRBJ1-6, with D possibly TRBD1 on 6 matching bases. CDR1 is SNHLY, CDR2 FYNNEI, per germline. This CDR3 region has 16 residues. V was shortened by 7 bases and J by 7 bases, with 20 bases between the two germline ends. This CDR3 is CASTTRRDITNSPLHF. CDR3 bases: TGTGCCAGCACGACACGGCGGGACATCACCAATTCACCCCTCCACTTT. The variable domain in full, with the rest retrieved from reference TRBV2 and TRBJ1-6, is EPEVTQTPSHQVTQMGQEVILRCVPISNHLYFYWYRQILGQKVEFLVSFYNNEISEKSEIFDDQFSVERPDGSNFTLKIRSTKLEDSAMYFCASTTRRDITNSPLHFGNGTRLTVT.

The J gene is TRBJ1-5, the V gene TRBV12-3 or TRBV12-4; 7 nucleotides match TRBD1. The CDR3 has 15 amino acids. V gave up 5 bases and J gave up 9 bases; unmatched junction bases: 13. The CDR3 bases are TGTGCCAGCAGTCCACGGACAGGTGGATATGGGCCCCAGCATTTT. Its translation: CASSPRTGGYGPQHF.

The chain has TRBV19 and TRBJ2-1; TRBD2 agrees at 9 bases. With 4 bases clipped from V and 5 bases from J, the junction kept 6 bases outside the gene matches. CDR3 size: 15 residues. Germline CDR1 and CDR2: LNHDA and SQIVND (reference sequence). CDR3: CASSTGLALDNEQFF. Here the CDR3 DNA reads TGTGCCAGTAGTACTGGACTAGCGCTCGACAATGAGCAGTTCTTC. The full variable domain, completed using reference TRBV19 and TRBJ2-1, is DGGITQSPKYLFRKEGQNVTLSCEQNLNHDAMYWYRQDPGQGLRLIYYSQIVNDFQKGDIAEGYSVSREKKESFPLTVTSAQKNPTAFYLCASSTGLALDNEQFFGPGTRLTVL.

This clonotype was seen a handful of times. J is TRBJ1-5 and V is TRBV27; TRBD1 aligns across 10 bases. Per germline, CDR1 MNHEY and CDR2 SMNVEV (reference sequence). Trimming removed 5 bases from V and 0 bases from J; junction bases left unmatched: 4. CDR3 length: 16 amino acids. The CDR3 here is CASSGGQGYSNQPQHF. The CDR3 DNA follows: TGTGCCAGCAGTGGGGGACAGGGGTATAGCAATCAGCCCCAGCATTTT.

The chain is built from TRBV6-1 and TRBJ2-6, with D tentatively TRBD1 (6 bases). The CDR3 length is 18 residues. Trimming left V 5 bases short and J 0 bases short, with 17 bases between. The germline V gene encodes CDR1 MNHNS and CDR2 SASEGT. This CDR3 is CASSTLQGLGSGANVLTF. In nucleotides, the CDR3 is TGTGCCAGCAGTACCCTTCAGGGGTTGGGCTCTGGGGCCAACGTCCTGACTTTC.

The CDR3, as DNA: TGTGCCAGCAGTTCCGGGACAGGGCCTCCCTACGAGCAGTACTTC. It encodes CASSSGTGPPYEQYF. This chain joins TRBV6-5 and TRBJ2-7, with TRBD1 identical over 9 bases. Germline loops: CDR1 MNHEY, CDR2 SVGAGI. Trimming at V came to 4 bases and at J to 2 bases, leaving 6 bases not matched to a gene. CDR3 length: 15 amino acids.

The chain is built from TRBV6-1 and TRBJ2-2; 8 nucleotides agree with TRBD1. The J segment lost 0 bases and the V segment lost 7 bases, leaving 7 bases of the junction unmatched. Germline assignment: CDR1 MNHNS and CDR2 SASEGT. This CDR3 has 16 residues. The CDR3 DNA follows: TGTGCCAGCACCCCCGGGACAGGATCGAACACCGGGGAGCTGTTTTTT. Its translation: CASTPGTGSNTGELFF.